This TCR beta chain originates from a study of blood T cells in healthy people across ages. A J-beta primer mix and a sample-barcoded 5' primer were used in a second PCR of roughly 6 to 12 cycles. The template-switch adaptor was a 5' adaptor with 12 random nucleotides. It tagged each cDNA molecule. TCRdb reprocessed the 5' RACE reads via MiXCR and lists one record per CDR3 protein. The table records around 1.5 million distinct CDR3 sequences, around 59% of them present only once. This CDR3 comprises 13 residues. Germline V lookup: CDR1 LGHDT, CDR2 YNNKEL (reference sequence). V shed 1 base and J 10 bases; nucleotides not matched to a gene: 7.

The TCR originated in a man between 18 and 29 years old in good health. The gene calls are TRBV3-1 and TRBJ2-7; 7 bases fit TRBD1. The sequenced sample was blood. CDR3 nucleotide sequence: TGTGCCAGCAGCCAAGGAAACAGGGGAATTCAGTACTTC. As protein: CASSQGNRGIQYF.